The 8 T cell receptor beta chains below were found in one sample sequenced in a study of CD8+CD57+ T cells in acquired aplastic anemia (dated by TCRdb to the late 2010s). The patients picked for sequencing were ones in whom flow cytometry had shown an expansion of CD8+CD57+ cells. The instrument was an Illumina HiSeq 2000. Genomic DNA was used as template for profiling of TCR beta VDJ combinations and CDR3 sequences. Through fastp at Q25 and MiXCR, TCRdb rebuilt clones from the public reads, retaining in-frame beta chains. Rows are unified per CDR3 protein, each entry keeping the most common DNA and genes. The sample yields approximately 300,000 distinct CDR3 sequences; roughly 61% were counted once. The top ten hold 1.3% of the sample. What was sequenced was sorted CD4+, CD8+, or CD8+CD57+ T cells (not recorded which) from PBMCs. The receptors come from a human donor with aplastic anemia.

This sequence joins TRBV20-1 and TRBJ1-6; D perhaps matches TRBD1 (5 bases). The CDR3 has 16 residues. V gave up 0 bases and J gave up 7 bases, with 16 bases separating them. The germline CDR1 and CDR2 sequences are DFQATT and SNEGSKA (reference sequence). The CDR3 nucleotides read TGCAGTGCTAGAGATAGTACGGACACAAGAAATTCACCCCTCCACTTT. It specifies CSARDSTDTRNSPLHF.

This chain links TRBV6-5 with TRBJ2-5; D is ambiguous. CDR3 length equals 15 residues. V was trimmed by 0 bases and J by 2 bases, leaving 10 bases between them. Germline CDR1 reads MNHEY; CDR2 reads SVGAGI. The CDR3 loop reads CASSYSSVGQETQYF. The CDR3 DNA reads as TGTGCCAGCAGTTACTCGTCCGTAGGACAAGAGACCCAGTACTTC.

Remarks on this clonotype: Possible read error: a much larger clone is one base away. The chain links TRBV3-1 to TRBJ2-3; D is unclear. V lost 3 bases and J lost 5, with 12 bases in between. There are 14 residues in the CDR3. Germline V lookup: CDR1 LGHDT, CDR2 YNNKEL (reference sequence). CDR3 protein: CASSHVAILDTQYF. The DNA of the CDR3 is TGTGCCAGCAGCCATGTGGCTATCTTAGATACGCAGTATTTT.

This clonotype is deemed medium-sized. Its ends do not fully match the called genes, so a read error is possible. CDR3 residues: CASSLGVQETQYF. The CDR3 DNA reads TGTGCCAGCAGCTTAGGCGTTCAAGAGACCCAGTACTTC. This chain links TRBV5-1 with TRBJ2-5, with unresolved D. The CDR3 loop spans 13 amino acids. Germline V gene data show CDR1 as SGHRS and CDR2 as YFSETQ.

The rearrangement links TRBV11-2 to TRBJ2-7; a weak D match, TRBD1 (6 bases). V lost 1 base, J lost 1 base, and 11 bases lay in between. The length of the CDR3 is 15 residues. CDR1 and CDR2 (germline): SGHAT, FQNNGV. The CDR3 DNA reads TGTGCCAGCAGCTTAGCGACAGGAGCATCCTACGAGCAGTACTTC. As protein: CASSLATGASYEQYF. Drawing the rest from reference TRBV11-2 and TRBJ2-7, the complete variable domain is EAGVAQSPRYKIIEKRQSVAFWCNPISGHATLYWYQQILGQGPKLLIQFQNNGVVDDSQLPKDRFSAERLKGVDSTLKIQPAKLEDSAVYLCASSLATGASYEQYFGPGTRLTVT.

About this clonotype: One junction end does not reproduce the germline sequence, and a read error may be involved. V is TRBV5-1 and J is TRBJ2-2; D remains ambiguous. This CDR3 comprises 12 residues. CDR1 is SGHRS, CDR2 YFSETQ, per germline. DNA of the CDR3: TGTGCCAGCAGCATCCAACAAGGGGAGCTGTTTTTT. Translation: CASSIQQGELFF.

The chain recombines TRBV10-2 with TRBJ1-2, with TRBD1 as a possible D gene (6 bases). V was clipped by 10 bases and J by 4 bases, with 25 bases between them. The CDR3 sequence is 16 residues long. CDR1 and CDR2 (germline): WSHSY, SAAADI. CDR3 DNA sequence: TGCGCCACCGAGAAGGGGGTACAGGGATTGGGCTATGGCTACACCTTC. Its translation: CATEKGVQGLGYGYTF.

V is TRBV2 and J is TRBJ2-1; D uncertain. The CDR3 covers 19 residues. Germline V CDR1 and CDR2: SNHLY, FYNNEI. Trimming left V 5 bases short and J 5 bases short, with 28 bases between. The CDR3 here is CASSLGFQRSSTPHNEQFF. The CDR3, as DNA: TGTGCCAGCAGTCTGGGTTTCCAGAGATCGTCAACGCCGCACAATGAGCAGTTCTTC.